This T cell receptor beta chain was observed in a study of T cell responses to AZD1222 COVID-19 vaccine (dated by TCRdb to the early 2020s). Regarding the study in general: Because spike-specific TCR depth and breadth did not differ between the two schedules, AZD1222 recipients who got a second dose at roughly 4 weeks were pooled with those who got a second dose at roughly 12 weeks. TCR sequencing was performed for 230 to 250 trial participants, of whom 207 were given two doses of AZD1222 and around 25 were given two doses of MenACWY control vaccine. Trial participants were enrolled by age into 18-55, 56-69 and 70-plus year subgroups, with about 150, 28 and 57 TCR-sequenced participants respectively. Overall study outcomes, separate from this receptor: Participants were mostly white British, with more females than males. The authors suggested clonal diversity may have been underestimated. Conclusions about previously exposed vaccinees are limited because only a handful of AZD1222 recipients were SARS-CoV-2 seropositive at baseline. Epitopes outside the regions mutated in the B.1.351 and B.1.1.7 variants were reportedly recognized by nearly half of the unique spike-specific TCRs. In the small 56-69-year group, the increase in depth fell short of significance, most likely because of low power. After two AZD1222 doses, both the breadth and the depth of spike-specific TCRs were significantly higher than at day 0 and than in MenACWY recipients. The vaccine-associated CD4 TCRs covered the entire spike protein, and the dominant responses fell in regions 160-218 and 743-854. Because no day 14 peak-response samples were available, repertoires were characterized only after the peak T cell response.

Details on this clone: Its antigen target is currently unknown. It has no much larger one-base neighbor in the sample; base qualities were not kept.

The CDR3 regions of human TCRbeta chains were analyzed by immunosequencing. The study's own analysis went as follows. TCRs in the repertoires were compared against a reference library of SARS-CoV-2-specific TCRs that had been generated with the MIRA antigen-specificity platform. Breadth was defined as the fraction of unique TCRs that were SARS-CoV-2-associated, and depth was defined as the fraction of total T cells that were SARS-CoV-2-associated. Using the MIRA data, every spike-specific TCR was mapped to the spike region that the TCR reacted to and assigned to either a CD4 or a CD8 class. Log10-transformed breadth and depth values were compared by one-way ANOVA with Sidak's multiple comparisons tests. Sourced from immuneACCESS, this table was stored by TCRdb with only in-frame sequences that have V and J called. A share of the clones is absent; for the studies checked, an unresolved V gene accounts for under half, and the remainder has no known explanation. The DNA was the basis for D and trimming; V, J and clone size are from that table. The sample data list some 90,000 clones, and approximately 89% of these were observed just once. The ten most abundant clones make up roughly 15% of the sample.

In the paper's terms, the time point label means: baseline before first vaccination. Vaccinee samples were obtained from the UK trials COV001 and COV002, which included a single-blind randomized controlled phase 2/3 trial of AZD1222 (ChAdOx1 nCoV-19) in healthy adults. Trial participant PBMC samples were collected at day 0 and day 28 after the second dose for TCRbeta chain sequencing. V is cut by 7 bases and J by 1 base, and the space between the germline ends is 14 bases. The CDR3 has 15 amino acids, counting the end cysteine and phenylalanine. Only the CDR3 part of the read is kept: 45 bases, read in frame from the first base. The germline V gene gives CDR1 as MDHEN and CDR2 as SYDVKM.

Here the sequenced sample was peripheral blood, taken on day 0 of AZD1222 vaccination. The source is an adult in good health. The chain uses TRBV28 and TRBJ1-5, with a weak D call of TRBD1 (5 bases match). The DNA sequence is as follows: TGTGCCAGCATCACGGGCGGGGACAGCAATCAGCCCCAGCATTTT. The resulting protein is CASITGGDSNQPQHF.